This TCR beta chain is from a study of T cells in Graves' hyperthyroidism and ophthalmopathy. Researchers took RNA transcripts and amplified the TCR beta CDR3 regions from them. TCR CDR3 underwent first-round RT-PCR with the HTBI primer set. MiXCR, applied by TCRdb to the multiplex PCR reads, yields one record per CDR3 protein. Altogether approximately 500,000 distinct CDR3 sequences are present, 46% being singletons, with the ten largest covering 7.5% to 8.5%. Germline V gives CDR1 SGHTS, CDR2 YDEGEE. With V trimmed by 3 bases and J by 4 bases, 11 bases remained unmatched. This CDR3 contains 16 residues. Many counts were recorded for this clonotype.

The sample taken for sequencing was peripheral blood or thyroid tissue (not recorded which). The rearrangement links TRBV5-8 to TRBJ2-5, with 8 nucleotides matching TRBD1. The sequence was obtained from a woman aged 18-29 years with Graves' hyperthyroidism. CDR3 amino acids: CASSSPDRGGRETQYF. The DNA for the CDR3 is TGTGCCAGCAGCTCCCCCGACAGGGGAGGTAGAGAGACCCAGTACTTC. Together with reference TRBV5-8 and TRBJ2-5, the CDR3 gives the full variable domain: EAGVTQSPTHLIKTRGQQATLRCSPISGHTSVYWYQQALGLGLQFLLWYDEGEERNRGNFPPRFSGRQFPNYSSELNVNALELEDSALYLCASSSPDRGGRETQYFGPGTRLLVL.